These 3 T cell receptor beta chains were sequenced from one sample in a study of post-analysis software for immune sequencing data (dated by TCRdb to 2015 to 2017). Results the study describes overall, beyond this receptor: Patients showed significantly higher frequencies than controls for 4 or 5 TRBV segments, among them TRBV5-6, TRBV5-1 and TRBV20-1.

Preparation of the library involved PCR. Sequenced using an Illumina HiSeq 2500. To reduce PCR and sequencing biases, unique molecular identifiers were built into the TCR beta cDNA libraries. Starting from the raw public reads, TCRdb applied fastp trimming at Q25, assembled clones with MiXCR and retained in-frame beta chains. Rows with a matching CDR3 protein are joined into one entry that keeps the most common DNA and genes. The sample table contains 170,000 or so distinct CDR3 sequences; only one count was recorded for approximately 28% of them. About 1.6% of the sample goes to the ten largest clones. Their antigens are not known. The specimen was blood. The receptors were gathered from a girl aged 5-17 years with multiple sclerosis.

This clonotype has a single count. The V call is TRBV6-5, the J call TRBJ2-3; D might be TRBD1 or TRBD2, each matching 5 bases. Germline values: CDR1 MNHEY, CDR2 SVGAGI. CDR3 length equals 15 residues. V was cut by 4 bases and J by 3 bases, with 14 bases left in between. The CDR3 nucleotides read TGTGCCAGCAGTTCCTTGGGGGTTGAAACAGATACGCAGTATTTT. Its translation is CASSSLGVETDTQYF.

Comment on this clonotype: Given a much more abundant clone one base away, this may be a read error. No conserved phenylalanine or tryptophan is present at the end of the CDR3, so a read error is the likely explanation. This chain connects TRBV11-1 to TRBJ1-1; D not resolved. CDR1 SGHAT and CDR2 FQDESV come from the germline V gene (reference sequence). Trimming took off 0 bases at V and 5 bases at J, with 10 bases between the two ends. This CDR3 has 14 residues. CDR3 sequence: CASSLAPGRTEAFL. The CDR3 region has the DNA TGTGCCAGCAGCTTAGCGCCGGGAAGGACTGAAGCTTTCTTG.

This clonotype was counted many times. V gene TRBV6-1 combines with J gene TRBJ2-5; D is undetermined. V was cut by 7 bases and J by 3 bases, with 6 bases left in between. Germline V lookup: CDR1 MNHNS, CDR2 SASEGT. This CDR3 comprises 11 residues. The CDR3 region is CASKIEETQYF. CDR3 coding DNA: TGTGCCAGCAAGATTGAAGAGACCCAGTACTTC.